This T cell receptor (beta chain) was sequenced for a study of cytomegalovirus exposure and HLA in healthy donors. Germline CDR1 reads SGHKS; CDR2 reads YYEKEE (reference sequence). CDR3 length equals 13 residues. The V end lost 0 bases, the J end lost 8 bases, and 8 bases lay between the germline ends. The PCR used 60 Vbeta and 13 Jbeta primers. The protocol was immunoSEQ multiplex PCR, while the TCRdb copy is restricted to in-frame clones and leaves out a portion. The sample contains 150,000 to 200,000 clones, almost 80% of which appear only once. Many counts were recorded for this clone. The V and J genes are TRBV5-5 and TRBJ2-2; D is ambiguous. Sequenced material: PBMCs. The sequence was collected from a man in his fifties or sixties in good health and CMV-seropositive. The CDR3 DNA is TGTGCCAGCAGCTTGGGCCGAGGAGGGGAGCTGTTTTTT. Translation: CASSLGRGGELFF.